These T cell receptor beta chains were read from a single sample in a study of blood T cell repertoires in COVID-19. Only in-frame clones appear in the TCRdb table, and some are missing; sequencing was by immunoSEQ multiplex PCR. The sample consists of about 120,000 clones, 80% of them appearing once. Sequencing was done on a sample of peripheral blood. Source of these receptors: a man in his 60s with active or convalescent COVID-19. The conserved cysteine and the conserved F or W are not part of the CDR3 here. Fields, in order: clone size, V gene, J gene, CDR3 protein. Size tells how often a clone was seen (once, few, many) or the class of an expanded clone, and some rows leave it out.

-	TRBV18	TRBJ1-6	ASSPSKGQDSPLH
-	TRBV6-2/TRBV6-3	TRBJ2-3	ASSYPTGAGEGDTQY
few	TRBV7-9	TRBJ2-1	ASSLSGELQF
-	TRBV10-3	TRBJ1-2	AISELRDRAYGYT
-	TRBV9	TRBJ2-3	ASSLVASSDTDTQY
-	TRBV7-3	TRBJ2-3	ASSQSGITDTQY
-	TRBV28	TRBJ2-7	ASSADRDEQY
-	TRBV19	TRBJ1-2	ASSRLEGGYGYT
-	TRBV28	TRBJ2-1	ASRLLPLGYDEQF
-	TRBV6-2/TRBV6-3	TRBJ2-1	ASSYQGLYYNEQF
-	TRBV4-3	TRBJ1-2	ASSPGKGQGAAGYT
-	TRBV6-5	TRBJ2-3	ASSYDAGSTDTQY
few	TRBV7-9	TRBJ2-3	ASSSPWTRGDTQY
-	TRBV28	TRBJ1-1	ASRRRDINTEAF
-	TRBV6-6	TRBJ2-1	ASSYPGQGFDEQF
-	TRBV3-1/TRBV3-2	TRBJ2-7	ASSHRPAGGLSYEQY
-	TRBV5-1	TRBJ2-3	ASSLDGTVRDTQY
few	TRBV5-4	TRBJ2-3	ASRLAGGPIDTQY
once	TRBV7-9	TRBJ2-7	ASSLVGRVGYEQY
-	TRBV7-9	TRBJ2-1	ASSLEALAGPYNEQF
-	TRBV19	TRBJ2-1	ASSILAGGGNEQF
-	TRBV11-1	TRBJ2-3	ASSRAGNTDTQY
-	TRBV6-5	TRBJ2-3	ASSSGTSIDTQY
once	TRBV19	TRBJ2-7	ASSIEAHSGTKGDEQY
-	TRBV10-3	TRBJ2-1	AIMPGQGLNEQF
-	TRBV18	TRBJ1-5	ASSHGVSNQPQH
-	TRBV7-6	TRBJ2-3	ASSSRQGETSDTQY
-	TRBV20-1	TRBJ2-5	SASLGRGSRETQY
once	TRBV10-3	TRBJ2-3	ATGGTANVGTDTQY
-	TRBV28	TRBJ2-7	ASSSSTVNYEQY
-	TRBV7-9	TRBJ2-7	ASSLARQYEQY
-	TRBV27	TRBJ2-5	ASSTGTGGVETQY
-	TRBV7-3	TRBJ1-1	ASSSDRNTEAF
-	TRBV7-8	TRBJ1-2	ASSSGGTGYYGYT
-	TRBV7-2	TRBJ1-4	ASSLDRGISEKLF
-	TRBV5-1	TRBJ2-5	ASSLKLAAYFQETQY
-	TRBV6-6	TRBJ2-2	ASSLSSGTGELF
-	TRBV3-1/TRBV3-2	TRBJ2-7	ASSQLAGAYEQY
few	TRBV28	TRBJ2-7	ASRRPGQGAYEQY
-	TRBV24-1	TRBJ2-1	AASDFGQGIGNEQF
many	TRBV19	TRBJ1-5	ASSIDLQRQPQH
-	TRBV24-1	TRBJ2-7	ATSDFNNYEQY
-	TRBV28	TRBJ2-7	ASSLTSGYYEQY
-	TRBV13	TRBJ2-3	ASSGQRAGILSSSTDTQY
-	TRBV11-3	TRBJ2-1	ASSLAGATGEQF
-	TRBV6-5	TRBJ2-7	ASSRLGEQY
-	TRBV5-6	TRBJ2-7	ASSLLAGFYEQY
once	TRBV5-1	TRBJ2-5	ASSPGGSETQY
-	TRBV6-5	TRBJ1-3	ASSYSGQGQYTIY
-	TRBV7-2	TRBJ2-2	ASSVNSAGAGELF
-	TRBV4-3	TRBJ2-5	ASSQEIRQGQETQY
-	TRBV4-3	TRBJ1-2	ASSHLDRGLAGYT
once	TRBV7-9	TRBJ1-2	ASSLGHSYGYT